This record covers a single T cell receptor beta chain. These data belong to a study of blood T cell repertoires in COVID-19. Trimming removed 1 base from V and 3 bases from J, with 6 bases in between. Germline CDR1 is LGHDT and CDR2 is YNNKEL (reference sequence). The CDR3 has 13 amino acids. The data were produced by immunoSEQ multiplex PCR, yet TCRdb's version contains in-frame clones alone and is incomplete. The sample lists about 130,000 clones; 65% to 85% were seen once. The chain uses TRBV3-1 (or the pseudogene TRBV3-2) and TRBJ2-5; maybe TRBD2 (5 bases). Source material: peripheral blood. The TCR comes from a man aged 25-45 years with COVID-19, enrolled during active disease. CDR3 bases: TGTGCCAGCAGCCAAGGACTAAAAGAGACCCAGTACTTC. Protein: CASSQGLKETQYF.